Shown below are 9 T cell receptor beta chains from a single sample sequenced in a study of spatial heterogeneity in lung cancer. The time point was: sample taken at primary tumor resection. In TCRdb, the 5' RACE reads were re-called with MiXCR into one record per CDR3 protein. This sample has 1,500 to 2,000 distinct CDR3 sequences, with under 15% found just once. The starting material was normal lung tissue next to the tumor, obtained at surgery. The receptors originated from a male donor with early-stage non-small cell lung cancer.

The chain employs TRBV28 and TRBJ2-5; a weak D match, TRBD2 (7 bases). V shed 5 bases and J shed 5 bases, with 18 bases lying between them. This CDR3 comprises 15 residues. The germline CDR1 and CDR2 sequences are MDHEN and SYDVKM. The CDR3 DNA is TGTGCCAGCAGTCCCACCGCGGGGGCAGGGGAGACCCAGTACTTC. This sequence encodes CASSPTAGAGETQYF.

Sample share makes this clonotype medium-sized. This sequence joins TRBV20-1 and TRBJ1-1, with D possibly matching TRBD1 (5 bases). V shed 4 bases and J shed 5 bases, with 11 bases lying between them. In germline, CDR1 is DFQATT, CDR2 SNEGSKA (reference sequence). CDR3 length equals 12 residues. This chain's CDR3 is CSATSGRTEAFF. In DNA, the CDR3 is TGCAGTGCTACCTCAGGGCGAACTGAAGCTTTCTTT.

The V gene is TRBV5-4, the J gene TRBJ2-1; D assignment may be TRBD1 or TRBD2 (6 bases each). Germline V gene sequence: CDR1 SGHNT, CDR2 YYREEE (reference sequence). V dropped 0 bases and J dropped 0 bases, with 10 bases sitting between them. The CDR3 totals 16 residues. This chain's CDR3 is CASSLGGGGSYNEQFF. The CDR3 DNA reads TGTGCCAGCAGCTTGGGCGGAGGGGGCTCCTACAATGAGCAGTTCTTC.

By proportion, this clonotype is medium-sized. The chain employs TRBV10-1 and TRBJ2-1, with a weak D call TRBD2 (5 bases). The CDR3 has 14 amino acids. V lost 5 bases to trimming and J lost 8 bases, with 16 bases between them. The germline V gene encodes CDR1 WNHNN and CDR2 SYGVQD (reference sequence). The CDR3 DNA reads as TGCGCCAGCAGTTCCGTACTAGGATCCGATGAGCAGTTCTTC. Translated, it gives CASSSVLGSDEQFF.

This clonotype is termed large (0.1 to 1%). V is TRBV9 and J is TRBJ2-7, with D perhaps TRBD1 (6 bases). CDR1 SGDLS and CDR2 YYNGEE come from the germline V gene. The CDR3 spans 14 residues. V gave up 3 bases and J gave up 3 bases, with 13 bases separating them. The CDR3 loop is CASSEGDGLYEQYF. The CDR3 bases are TGTGCCAGCAGCGAGGGGGACGGTCTCTACGAGCAGTACTTC.

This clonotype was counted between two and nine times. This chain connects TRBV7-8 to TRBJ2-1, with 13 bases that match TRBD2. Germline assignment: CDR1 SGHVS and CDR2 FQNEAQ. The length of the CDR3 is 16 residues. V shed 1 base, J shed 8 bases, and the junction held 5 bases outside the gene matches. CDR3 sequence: CASSLEVGTSGDEQFF. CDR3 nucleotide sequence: TGTGCCAGCAGCTTAGAGGTTGGGACTAGCGGGGATGAGCAGTTCTTC.

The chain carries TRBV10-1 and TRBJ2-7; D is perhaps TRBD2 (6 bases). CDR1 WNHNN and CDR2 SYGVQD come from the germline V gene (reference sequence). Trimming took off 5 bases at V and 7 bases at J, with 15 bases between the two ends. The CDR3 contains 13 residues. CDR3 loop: CASSSHLSGEQYF. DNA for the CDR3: TGCGCCAGCAGTTCCCATTTAAGCGGGGAGCAGTACTTC.

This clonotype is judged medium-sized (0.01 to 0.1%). CDR3 DNA sequence: TGTGCCAGCAGCTCGACTAGCGGGAGCAACAATGAGCAGTTCTTC. This codes for CASSSTSGSNNEQFF. The chain is built from TRBV6-4 and TRBJ2-1, with TRBD2 identical over 12 bases. The J segment lost 5 bases and the V segment lost 6 bases, leaving 5 bases of the junction unmatched. This CDR3 has 15 amino acids. Per germline, CDR1 MRHNA and CDR2 SNTAGT.

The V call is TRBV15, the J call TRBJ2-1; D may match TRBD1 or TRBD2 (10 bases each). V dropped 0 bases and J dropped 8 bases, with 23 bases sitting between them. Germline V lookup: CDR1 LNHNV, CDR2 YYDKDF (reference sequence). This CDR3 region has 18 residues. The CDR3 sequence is CATSREGQGSSGSYEQFF. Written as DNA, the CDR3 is TGTGCCACCAGCAGAGAGGGACAGGGGTCTAGCGGGAGCTATGAGCAGTTCTTC.